This TCR beta chain was observed in a study of response to subunit inactivated influenza vaccine. TCRdb used MiXCR to reprocess the RT-PCR reads, holding one entry per CDR3 protein. The sample includes 500,000 to 600,000 distinct CDR3 sequences, less than 15% seen only once; the top ten take approximately 10%. Points on this clonotype: The antigen remains unidentified.

There are 13 residues in the CDR3. V was pared by 6 bases and J by 4 bases, with 12 bases between. General observations from the study: It was the authors' suggestion that each seasonal influenza vaccination recruits few new T cells.

The clonotype was recovered from a man aged 45-60 years who received an inactivated influenza vaccine. The source was PBMCs from blood, collected 11 to 12 days after vaccination. This chain joins TRBV12-3 or TRBV12-4 and TRBJ1-2; D possibly corresponds to TRBD1 (6 bases). The CDR3 region is CASRMDSTYGYTF. CDR3 in DNA: TGTGCCAGCAGGATGGACAGCACCTATGGCTACACCTTC.